This TCR beta chain derives from a study of identical twins. There are many counts of this clonotype. Its antigen is not identified. The length of the CDR3 is 17 residues. Germline-derived CDR1 and CDR2 are KGHSH and LQKENI. The V gene end was trimmed by 0 bases and the J gene end by 1 base; junction bases not matched to a gene: 4. Notes on the study in general: Cross-sectional statistics underpinned the conclusions; the same donors were not followed.

Through template switching, a universal primer site was introduced, and the cDNA contained unique molecular identifiers. TCRdb passed the 5' RACE reads through MiXCR, listing each CDR3 protein once. The table shows hundreds of thousands of distinct CDR3 sequences, with approximately 6% occurring only once. The sequenced material came from naive T cells sorted from blood. The chain carries TRBV18 and TRBJ2-5; 11 bases fit TRBD2. The sequence was obtained from a man between 18 and 29 years old in good health. For the CDR3, the DNA is TGTGCCAGCTCACCACCGGCTAGCGGGAGGACCCAAGAGACCCAGTACTTC. Protein product: CASSPPASGRTQETQYF.